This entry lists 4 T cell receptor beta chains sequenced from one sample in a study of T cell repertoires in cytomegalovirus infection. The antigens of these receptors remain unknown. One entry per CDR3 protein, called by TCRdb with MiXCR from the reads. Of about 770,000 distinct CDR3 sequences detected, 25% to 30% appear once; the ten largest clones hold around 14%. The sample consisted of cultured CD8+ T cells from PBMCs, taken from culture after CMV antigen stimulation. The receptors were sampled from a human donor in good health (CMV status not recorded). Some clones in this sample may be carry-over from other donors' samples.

CDR3 region: CASRGGVRGAYNEQFF. CDR3 sequence (DNA): TGTGCCAGCAGGGGGGGGGTGCGGGGGGCGTACAATGAGCAGTTCTTC. V usage is TRBV2 and J usage is TRBJ2-1, with 8 bases lining up with TRBD2. The CDR3 spans 16 residues. V shed 6 bases, J shed 4 bases, and the junction held 11 bases outside the gene matches. Germline V gene lookup returns CDR1 SNHLY and CDR2 FYNNEI.

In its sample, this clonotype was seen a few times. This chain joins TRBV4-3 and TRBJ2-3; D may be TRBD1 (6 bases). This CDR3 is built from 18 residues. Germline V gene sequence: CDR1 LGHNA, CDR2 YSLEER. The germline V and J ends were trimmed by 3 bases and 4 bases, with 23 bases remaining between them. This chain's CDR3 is CASSHLEWGHQRPDTQYF. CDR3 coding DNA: TGCGCCAGCAGCCACCTTGAGTGGGGGCACCAAAGGCCAGATACGCAGTATTTT.

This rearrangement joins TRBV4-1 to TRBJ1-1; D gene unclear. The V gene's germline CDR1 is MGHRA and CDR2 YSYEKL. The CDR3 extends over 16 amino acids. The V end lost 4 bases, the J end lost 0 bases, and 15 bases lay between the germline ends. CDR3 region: CASSLRINYLNTEAFF. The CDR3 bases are TGCGCCAGCAGCCTTCGGATAAACTATTTGAACACTGAAGCTTTCTTT.

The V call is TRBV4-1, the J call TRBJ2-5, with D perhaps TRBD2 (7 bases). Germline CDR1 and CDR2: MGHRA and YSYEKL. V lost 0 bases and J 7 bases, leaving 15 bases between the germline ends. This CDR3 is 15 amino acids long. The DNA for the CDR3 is TGCGCCAGCAGCCAAGATCCCGGGGGGCCCGGGACCCAGTACTTC. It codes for CASSQDPGGPGTQYF.